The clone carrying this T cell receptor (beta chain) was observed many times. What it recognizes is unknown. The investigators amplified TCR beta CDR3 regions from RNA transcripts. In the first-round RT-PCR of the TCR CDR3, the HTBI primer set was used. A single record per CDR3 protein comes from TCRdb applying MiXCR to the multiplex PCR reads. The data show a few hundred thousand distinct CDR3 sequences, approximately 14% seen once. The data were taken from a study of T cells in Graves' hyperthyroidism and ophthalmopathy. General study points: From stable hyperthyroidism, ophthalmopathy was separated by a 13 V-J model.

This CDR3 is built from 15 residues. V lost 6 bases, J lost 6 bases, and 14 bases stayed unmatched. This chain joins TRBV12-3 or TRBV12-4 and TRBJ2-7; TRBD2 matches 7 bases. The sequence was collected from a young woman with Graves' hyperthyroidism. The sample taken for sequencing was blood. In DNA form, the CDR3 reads TGTGCCAGCAGCCGGGCGGTGGGAGGGCCACTCGAGCAGTACTTC. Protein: CASSRAVGGPLEQYF.